This T cell receptor beta chain was profiled in a study of blood T cell repertoires in COVID-19. TCRdb keeps only in-frame clones here, not all; method: immunoSEQ multiplex PCR. The table has a few hundred thousand clones, about nine tenths seen once. This CDR3 comprises 13 residues. V was trimmed by 2 bases and J by 5 bases, leaving 10 bases between them. The V gene's germline CDR1 is SGDLS and CDR2 YYNGEE. The study recruited people aged about 18 to 95 years across about two dozen US areas. Sample: PBMCs or T cells enriched from blood (not recorded which). The TCR comes from a woman in her forties or fifties who had been exposed to COVID-19. The chain links TRBV9 to TRBJ2-5; tentative D call: TRBD2 (6 bases). This chain's CDR3 is CASSVGGKETQYF. The CDR3 bases are TGTGCCAGCAGCGTTGGGGGGAAGGAGACCCAGTACTTC.